This entry features one T cell receptor (beta chain) sequence. This sample was included in a study of CD8 T cells in Susac syndrome. Reverse transcription used about 0.45 to 1 ug RNA and random hexamers. TCRdb analysed the immunoSEQ multiplex PCR reads with MiXCR anew, one entry per CDR3 protein. The sample includes around 200,000 distinct CDR3 sequences, roughly 96% of them seen just once. This sequence originates from a human donor in good health. Sequences were obtained from CD4+ T cells from PBMCs.

As DNA, the CDR3 is TGCAGCGTTGAAGATCCTAGCACAGATACGCAGTATTTT. As protein: CSVEDPSTDTQYF. V and J are TRBV29-1 and TRBJ2-3; D is undetermined. The CDR3 runs to 13 residues. Germline V lookup: CDR1 SQVTM, CDR2 ANQGSEA. Trimming stripped 0 bases from V and 0 bases from J, with 4 bases between.